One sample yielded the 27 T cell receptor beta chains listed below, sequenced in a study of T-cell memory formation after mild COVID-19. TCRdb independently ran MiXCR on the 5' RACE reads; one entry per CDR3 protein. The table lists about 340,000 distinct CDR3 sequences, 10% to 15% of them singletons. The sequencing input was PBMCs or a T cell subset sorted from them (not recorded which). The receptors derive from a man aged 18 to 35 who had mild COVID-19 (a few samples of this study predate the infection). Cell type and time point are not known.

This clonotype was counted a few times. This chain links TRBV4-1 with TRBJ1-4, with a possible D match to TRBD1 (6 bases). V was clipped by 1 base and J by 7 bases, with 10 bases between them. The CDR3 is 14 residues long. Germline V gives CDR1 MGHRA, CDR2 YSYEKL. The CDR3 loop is CASSQVRGGEKLFF. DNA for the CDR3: TGCGCCAGCAGCCAAGTCAGGGGCGGTGAAAAACTGTTTTTT.

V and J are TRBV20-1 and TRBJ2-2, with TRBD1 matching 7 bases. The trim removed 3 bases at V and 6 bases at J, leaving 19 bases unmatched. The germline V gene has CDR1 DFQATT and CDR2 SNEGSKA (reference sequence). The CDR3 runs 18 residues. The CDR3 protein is CSASPRDREIIGSGELFF. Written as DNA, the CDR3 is TGCAGTGCTAGCCCCCGGGACAGAGAAATTATCGGGTCCGGGGAGCTGTTTTTT.

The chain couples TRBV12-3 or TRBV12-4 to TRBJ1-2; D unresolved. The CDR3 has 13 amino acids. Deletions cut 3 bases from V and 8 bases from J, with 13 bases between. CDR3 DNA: TGTGCCAGCAGTTTGTCGAATGGCCTCGGCTACACCTTC. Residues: CASSLSNGLGYTF.

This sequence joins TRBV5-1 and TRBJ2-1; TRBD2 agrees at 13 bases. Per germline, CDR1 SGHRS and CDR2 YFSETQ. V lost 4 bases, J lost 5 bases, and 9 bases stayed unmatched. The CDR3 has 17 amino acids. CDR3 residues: CASSDRLAGGLDNEQFF. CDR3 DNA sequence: TGCGCCAGCAGCGACAGACTAGCGGGGGGCCTCGACAATGAGCAGTTCTTC.

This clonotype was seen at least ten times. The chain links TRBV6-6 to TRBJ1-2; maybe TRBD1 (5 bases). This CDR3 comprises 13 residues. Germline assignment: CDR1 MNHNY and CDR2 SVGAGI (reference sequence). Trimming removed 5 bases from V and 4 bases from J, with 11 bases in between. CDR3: CASSRDRLYGYTF. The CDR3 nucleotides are TGTGCCAGCAGTCGCGACAGACTCTATGGCTACACCTTC.

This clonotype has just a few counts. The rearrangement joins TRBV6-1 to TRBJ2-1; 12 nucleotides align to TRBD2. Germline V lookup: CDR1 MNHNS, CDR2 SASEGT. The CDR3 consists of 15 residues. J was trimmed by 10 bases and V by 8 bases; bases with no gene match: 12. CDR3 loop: CASRHGLAGLREQFF. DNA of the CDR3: TGTGCCAGCCGTCACGGACTAGCGGGGCTTAGGGAGCAGTTCTTC.

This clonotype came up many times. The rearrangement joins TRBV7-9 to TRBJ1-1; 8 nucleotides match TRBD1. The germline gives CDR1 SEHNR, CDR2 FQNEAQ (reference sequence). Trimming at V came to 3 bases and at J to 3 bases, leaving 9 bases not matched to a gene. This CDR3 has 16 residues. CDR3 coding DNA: TGTGCCAGCAGCTTCGGGACAGGTTTCTTGGACACTGAAGCTTTCTTT. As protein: CASSFGTGFLDTEAFF.

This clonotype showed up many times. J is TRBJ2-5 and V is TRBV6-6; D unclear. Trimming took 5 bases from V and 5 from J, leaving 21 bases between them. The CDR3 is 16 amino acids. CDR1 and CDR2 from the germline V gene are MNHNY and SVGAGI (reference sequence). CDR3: CASSQPSGKRFETQYF. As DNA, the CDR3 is TGTGCCAGCAGTCAGCCGAGTGGGAAACGGTTCGAGACCCAGTACTTC.

The CDR3, as DNA: TGCAGTGCTAGGACAGGGATTGATTCACCCCTCCACTTT. It is translated as CSARTGIDSPLHF. This rearrangement joins TRBV20-1 to TRBJ1-6; 7 bases align to TRBD1. The CDR3 consists of 13 residues. The V segment lost 3 bases and the J segment 8 bases; nucleotides outside the gene matches: 4. Germline CDR1 reads DFQATT; CDR2 reads SNEGSKA (reference sequence).

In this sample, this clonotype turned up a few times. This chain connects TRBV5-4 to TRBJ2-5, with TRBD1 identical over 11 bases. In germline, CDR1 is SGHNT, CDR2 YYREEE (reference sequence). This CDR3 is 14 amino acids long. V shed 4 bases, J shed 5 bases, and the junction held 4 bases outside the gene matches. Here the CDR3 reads CASSGQGASETQYF. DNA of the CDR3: TGTGCCAGCAGCGGACAGGGGGCTTCGGAGACCCAGTACTTC.

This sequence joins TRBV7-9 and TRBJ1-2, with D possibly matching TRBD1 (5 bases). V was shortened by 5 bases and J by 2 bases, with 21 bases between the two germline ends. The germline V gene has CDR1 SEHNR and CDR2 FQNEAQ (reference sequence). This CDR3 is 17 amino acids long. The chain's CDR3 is CASSQGWVGTDNYGYTF. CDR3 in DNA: TGTGCCAGCAGCCAGGGCTGGGTCGGGACCGACAACTATGGCTACACCTTC.

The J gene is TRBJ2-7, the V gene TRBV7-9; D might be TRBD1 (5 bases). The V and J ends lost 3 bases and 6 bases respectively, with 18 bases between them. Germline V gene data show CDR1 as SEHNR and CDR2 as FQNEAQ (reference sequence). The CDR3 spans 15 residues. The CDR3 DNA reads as TGTGCCAGCAGCTTCCCGGGTAGGGGCAGTTTCGAGCAGTACTTC. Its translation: CASSFPGRGSFEQYF.

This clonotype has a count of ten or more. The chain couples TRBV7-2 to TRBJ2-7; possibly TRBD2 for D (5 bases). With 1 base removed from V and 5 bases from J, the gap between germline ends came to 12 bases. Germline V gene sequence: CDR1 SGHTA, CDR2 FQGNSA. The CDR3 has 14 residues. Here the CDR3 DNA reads TGTGCCAGCAGCTTAGACCAAGGGAGAAACGAGCAGTACGTC. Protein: CASSLDQGRNEQYV.

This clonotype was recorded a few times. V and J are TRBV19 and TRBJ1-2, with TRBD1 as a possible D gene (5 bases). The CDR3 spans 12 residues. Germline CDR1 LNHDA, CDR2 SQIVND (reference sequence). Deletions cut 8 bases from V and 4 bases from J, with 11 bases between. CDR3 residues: CASQGDSYGYTF. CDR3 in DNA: TGTGCCAGTCAGGGAGACTCCTATGGCTACACCTTC.

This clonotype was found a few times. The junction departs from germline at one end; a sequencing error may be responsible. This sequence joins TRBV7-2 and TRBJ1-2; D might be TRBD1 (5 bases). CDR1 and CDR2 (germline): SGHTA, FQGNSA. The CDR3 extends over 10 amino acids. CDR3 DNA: TGTGCCAGCAGCTCGACAGCCCCAGATTTC. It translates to CASSSTAPDF.

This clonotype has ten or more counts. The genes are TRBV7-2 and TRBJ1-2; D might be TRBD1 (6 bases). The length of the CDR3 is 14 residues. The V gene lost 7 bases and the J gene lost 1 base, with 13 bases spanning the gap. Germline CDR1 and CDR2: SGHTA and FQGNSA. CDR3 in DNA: TGTGCCAGCACCCAAATGGACAGTAACTATGGCTACACCTTC. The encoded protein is CASTQMDSNYGYTF.

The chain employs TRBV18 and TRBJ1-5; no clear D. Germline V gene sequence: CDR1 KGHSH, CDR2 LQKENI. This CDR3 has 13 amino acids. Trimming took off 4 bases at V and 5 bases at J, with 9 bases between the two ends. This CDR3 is CASSRDLDQPQHF. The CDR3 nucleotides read TGTGCCAGCTCACGTGACTTAGATCAGCCCCAGCATTTT.

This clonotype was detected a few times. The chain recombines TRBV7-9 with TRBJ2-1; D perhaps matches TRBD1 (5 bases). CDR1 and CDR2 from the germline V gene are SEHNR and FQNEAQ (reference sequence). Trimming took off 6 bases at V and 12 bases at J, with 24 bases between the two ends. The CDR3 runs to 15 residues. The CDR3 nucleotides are TGTGCCAGCAGGTCCGAGGTCCAGGGTGCACTCGGGCAGTTCTTC. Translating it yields CASRSEVQGALGQFF.

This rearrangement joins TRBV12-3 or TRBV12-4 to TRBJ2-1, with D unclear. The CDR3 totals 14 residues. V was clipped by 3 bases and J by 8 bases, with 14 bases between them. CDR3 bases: TGTGCCAGCAGTTTCGGTACCCTAAGGGATGAGCAGTTCTTC. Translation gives CASSFGTLRDEQFF.

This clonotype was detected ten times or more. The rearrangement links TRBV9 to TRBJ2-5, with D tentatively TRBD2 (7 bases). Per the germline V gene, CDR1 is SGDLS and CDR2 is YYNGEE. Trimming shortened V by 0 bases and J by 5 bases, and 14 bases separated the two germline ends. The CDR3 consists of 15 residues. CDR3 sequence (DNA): TGTGCCAGCAGCGTAGGGGCGGGGGCAGGGGAGACCCAGTACTTC. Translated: CASSVGAGAGETQYF.

The DNA of the CDR3 is TGTGCCAGCAAGGCGGGGTCGTTTACAGATACGCAGTATTTT. Translating it yields CASKAGSFTDTQYF. J is TRBJ2-3 and V is TRBV6-1; D might be TRBD2 (6 bases). This CDR3 contains 14 residues. Germline assignment: CDR1 MNHNS and CDR2 SASEGT. V was trimmed by 7 bases and J by 3 bases, leaving 14 bases between them.

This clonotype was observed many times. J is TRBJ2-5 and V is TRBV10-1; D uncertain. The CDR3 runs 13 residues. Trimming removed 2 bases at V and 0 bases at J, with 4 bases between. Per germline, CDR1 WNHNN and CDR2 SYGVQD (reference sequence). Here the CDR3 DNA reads TGCGCCAGCAGTGAGGGACACCAAGAGACCCAGTACTTC. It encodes CASSEGHQETQYF.

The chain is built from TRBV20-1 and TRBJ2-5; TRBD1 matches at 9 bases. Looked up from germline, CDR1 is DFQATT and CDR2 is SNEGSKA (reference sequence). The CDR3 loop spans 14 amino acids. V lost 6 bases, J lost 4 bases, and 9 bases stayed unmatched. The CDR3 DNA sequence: TGCAGTGCCCCGGGACAGGGCCCCCCAGAGACCCAGTACTTC. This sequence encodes CSAPGQGPPETQYF.

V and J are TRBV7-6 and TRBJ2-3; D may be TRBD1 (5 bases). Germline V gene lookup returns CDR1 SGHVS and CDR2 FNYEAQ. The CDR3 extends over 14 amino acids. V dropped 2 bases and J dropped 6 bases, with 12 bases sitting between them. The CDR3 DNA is TGTGCCAGCAGCTTAATGGGGCTTTTGGATACGCAGTATTTT. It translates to CASSLMGLLDTQYF.

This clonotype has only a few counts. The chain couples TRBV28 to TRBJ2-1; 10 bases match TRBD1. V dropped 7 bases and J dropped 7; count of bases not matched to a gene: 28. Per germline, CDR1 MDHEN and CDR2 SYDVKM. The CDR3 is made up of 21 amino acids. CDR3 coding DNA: TGTGCCAGCATCCCCCTCTGGGCCCCAACGGACCGGGACAGGGGAATAAATGAGCAGTTCTTC. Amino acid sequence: CASIPLWAPTDRDRGINEQFF.

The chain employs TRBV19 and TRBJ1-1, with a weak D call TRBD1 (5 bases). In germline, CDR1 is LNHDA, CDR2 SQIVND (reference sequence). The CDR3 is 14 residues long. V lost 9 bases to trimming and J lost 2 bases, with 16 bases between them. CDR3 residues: CASKTTGDNTEAFF. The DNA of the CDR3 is TGTGCCAGCAAAACTACAGGTGATAACACTGAAGCTTTCTTT.

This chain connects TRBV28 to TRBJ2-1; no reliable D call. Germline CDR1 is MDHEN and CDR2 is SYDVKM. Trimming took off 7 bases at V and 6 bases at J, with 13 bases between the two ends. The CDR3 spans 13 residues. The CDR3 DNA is TGTGCCAGCATTCGGGCGGACCCCAATGAGCAGTTCTTC. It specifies CASIRADPNEQFF.